Listed here are 2 T cell receptor beta chains from one sample, sequenced in a study of blood T cell repertoires in COVID-19 (dated by TCRdb to about 2020). The library was prepared using the immunoSEQ multiplex PCR assay. TCRdb took this table from immuneACCESS and kept in-frame rearrangements with V and J called. Such tables lack part of the clones; where checked against another copy, unresolved V genes explain under half of the gap, and the rest is unexplained. Here the sample has 180,000 or so clones; roughly nine tenths occur a single time. Jointly, the top ten make up approximately 11% of the sample. The sequenced material came from peripheral blood. The origin of the receptors is a woman aged 55-75 years with COVID-19, enrolled during active disease.

The rearrangement joins TRBV19 to TRBJ2-3; D is ambiguous. CDR1 and CDR2 from the germline V gene are LNHDA and SQIVND (reference sequence). CDR3 length: 14 amino acids. V was pared by 1 base and J by 1 base, with 6 bases between. The CDR3 nucleotides read TGTGCCAGTAGTATAGTACTCCGCACAGATACGCAGTATTTT. Translation gives CASSIVLRTDTQYF.

The chain is built from TRBV6-5 and TRBJ2-7, with a weak D call TRBD2 (6 bases). V lost 6 bases, J lost 1 base, and 10 bases lay in between. This CDR3 region has 13 residues. Germline V gives CDR1 MNHEY, CDR2 SVGAGI. The CDR3: CASRTSSSYEQYF. DNA for the CDR3: TGTGCCAGCAGGACTAGTTCATCCTACGAGCAGTACTTC.